This TCR beta chain was observed in a study of shared clonotypes between healthy human individuals. The wider study: Samples came from a couple of female and three male donors aged 18 to 49.

V lost 7 bases, J lost 10 bases, and 20 bases lay in between. CDR3 length: 15 amino acids. The germline V gene has CDR1 SNHLY and CDR2 FYNNEI. The method was immunoSEQ multiplex PCR; TCRdb's version includes in-frame clones alone and lacks a portion of them. The sample lists under 1,100,000 clones, approximately 70% occurring once. Material for sequencing was memory CD4+ T cells sorted from blood. Noted subset: CD45RA-negative fraction. The receptor's source is a man in his late teens or twenties in good health. This chain joins TRBV2 and TRBJ1-6; D perhaps matches TRBD1 (5 bases). In nucleotides, the CDR3 is TGTGCCAGCACGGGGGGAGGCTCAGGAAGGTCACCCCTCCACTTT. As protein: CASTGGGSGRSPLHF.